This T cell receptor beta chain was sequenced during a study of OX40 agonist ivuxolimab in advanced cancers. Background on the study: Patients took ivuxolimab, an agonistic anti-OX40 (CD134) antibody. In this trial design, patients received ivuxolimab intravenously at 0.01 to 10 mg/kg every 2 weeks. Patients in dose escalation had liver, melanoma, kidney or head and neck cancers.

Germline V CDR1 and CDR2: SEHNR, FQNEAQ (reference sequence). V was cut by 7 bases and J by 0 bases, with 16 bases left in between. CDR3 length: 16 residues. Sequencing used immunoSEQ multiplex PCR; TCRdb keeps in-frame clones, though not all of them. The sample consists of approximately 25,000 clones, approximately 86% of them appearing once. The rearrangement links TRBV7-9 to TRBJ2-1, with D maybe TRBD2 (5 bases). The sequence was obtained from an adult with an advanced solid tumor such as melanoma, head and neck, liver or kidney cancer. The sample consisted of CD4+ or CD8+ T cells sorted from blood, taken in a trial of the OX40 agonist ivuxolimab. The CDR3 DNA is TGTGCCAGCACGGAAGCCGAGCGGTACTCCTACAATGAGCAGTTCTTC. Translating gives CASTEAERYSYNEQFF.